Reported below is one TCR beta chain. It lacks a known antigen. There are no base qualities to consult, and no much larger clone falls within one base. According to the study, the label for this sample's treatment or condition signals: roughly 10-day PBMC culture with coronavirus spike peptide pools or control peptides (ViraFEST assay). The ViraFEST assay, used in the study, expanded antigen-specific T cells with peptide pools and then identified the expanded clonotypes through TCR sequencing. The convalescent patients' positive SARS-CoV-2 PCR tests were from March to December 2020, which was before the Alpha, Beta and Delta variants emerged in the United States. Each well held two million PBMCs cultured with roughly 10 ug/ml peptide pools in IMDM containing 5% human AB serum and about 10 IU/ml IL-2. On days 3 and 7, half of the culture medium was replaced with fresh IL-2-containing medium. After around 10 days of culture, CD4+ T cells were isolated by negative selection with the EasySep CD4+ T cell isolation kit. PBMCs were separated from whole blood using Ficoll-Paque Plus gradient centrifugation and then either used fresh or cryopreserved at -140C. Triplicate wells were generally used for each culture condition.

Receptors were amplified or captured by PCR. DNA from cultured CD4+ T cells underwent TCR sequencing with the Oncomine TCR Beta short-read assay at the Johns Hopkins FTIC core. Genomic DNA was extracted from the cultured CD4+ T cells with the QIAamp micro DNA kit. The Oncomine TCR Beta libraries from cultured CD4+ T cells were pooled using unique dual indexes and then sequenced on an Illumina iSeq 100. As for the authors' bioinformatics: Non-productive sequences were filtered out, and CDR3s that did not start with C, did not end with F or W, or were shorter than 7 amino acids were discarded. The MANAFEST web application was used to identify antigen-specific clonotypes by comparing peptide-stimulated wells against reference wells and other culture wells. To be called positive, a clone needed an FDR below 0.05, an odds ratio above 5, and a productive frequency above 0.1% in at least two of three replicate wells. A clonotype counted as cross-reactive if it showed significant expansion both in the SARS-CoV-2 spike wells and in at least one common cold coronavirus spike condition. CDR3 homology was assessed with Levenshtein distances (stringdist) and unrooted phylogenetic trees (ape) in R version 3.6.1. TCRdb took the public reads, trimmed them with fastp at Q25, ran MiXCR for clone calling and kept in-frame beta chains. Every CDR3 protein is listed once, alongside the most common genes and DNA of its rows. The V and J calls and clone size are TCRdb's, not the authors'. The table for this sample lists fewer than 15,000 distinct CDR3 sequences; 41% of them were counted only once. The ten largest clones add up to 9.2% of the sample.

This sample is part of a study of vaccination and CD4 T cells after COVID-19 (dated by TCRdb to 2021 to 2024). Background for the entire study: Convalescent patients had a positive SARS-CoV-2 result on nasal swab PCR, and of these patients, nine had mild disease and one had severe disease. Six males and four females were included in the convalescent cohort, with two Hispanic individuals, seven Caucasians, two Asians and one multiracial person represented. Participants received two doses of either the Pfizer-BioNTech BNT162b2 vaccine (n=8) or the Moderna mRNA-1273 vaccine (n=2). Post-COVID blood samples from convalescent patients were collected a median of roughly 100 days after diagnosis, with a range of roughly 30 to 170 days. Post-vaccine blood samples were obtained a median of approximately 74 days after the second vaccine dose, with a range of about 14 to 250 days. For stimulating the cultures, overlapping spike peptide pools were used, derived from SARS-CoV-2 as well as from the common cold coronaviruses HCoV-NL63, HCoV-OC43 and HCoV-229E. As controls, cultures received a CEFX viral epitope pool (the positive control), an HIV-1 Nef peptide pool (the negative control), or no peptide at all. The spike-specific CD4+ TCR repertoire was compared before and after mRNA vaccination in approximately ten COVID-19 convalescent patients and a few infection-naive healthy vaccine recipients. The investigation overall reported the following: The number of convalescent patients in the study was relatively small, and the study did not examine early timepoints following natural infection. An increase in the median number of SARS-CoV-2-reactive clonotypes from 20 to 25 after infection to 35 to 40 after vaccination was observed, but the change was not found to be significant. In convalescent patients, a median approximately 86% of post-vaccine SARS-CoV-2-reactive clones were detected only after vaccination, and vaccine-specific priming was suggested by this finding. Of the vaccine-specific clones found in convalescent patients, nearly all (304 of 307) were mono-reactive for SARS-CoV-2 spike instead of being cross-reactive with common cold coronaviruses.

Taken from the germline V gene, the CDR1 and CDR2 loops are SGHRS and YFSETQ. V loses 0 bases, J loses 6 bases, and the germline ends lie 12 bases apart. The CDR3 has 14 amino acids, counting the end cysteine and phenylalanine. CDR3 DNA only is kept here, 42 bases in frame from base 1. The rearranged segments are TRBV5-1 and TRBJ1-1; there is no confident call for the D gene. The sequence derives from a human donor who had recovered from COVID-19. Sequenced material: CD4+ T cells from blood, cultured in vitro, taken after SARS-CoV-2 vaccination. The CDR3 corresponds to CASSLVGPRAEAFF. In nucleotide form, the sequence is TGCGCCAGCAGCTTGGTAGGGCCGAGGGCTGAAGCTTTCTTT.